This T cell receptor (beta chain) was sequenced during a study of shared clonotypes between healthy human individuals. This CDR3 is 16 amino acids long. CDR1 SGHTA and CDR2 FQGTGA come from the germline V gene. Trimming cost V 5 bases and J 0 bases, with 13 bases left between them. How the authors handled the data: Quality scores were absent from the junction-only immunoSEQ sequences, so filtering differed. Generated by immunoSEQ multiplex PCR, the TCRdb table keeps only in-frame clones and is missing some. V and J calls and clone size are as listed in that table; D and trimming were resolved from the DNA. This table holds roughly 2.1 million clones, around 93% found once. Naive CD8 populations comprised CD45RO-negative cells positively selected for CCR7, excluding terminally differentiated effector memory CD45RA+ cells. Overall study results and limits: Several donors held around 5% of naive CD4 clonotypes in common. Few donors limited the genetic and exposure-history diversity represented.

To note about this clone: Its target is unknown.

The sample was naive CD8+ T cells from PBMCs. The rearrangement joins TRBV7-3 to TRBJ2-2; either TRBD1 or TRBD2 may fit D (5 bases each). The receptor was derived from a man between 18 and 29 years old in good health. Some clones in this sample may be carry-over from other donors' samples. The CDR3 DNA is TGTGCCAGCAGCACCCGCCTGGGGGCGAACACCGGGGAGCTGTTTTTT. It specifies CASSTRLGANTGELFF.